This T cell receptor beta chain was sequenced during a study of beta chain features in type 1 diabetes. On the study more broadly: Across all samples, approximately 110,000,000 sorted cells were examined.

Notes on the study in general: The study found that naive, central memory and Treg TCRB repertoires appeared more similar in patients than in healthy donors.

CDR1 is LNHDA and CDR2 is SQIVND in the germline V gene (reference sequence). With 2 bases clipped from V and 0 bases from J, the junction kept 5 bases outside the gene matches. The CDR3 runs to 17 residues. One heparinised blood draw averaging about 116 mL was given by each donor. Sorting based on CD45RO/CCR7/CD25/CD127/CD95/CD27 separated CD4+ naive, central memory, regulatory and stem cell-like memory cells. On this clone: The antigen remains unidentified.

Isolated RNA was reverse transcribed in full, so expressed TCRB transcripts were sequenced. The repertoire was sequenced with immunoSEQ multiplex PCR; TCRdb's copy has only in-frame clones and lacks some. The table shows about 410,000 clones, with approximately 15% occurring only once. The clonotype was recovered from a man younger than 45 in good health. Source material: naive CD4+ T cells from blood. The genes are TRBV19 and TRBJ2-1; 9 positions agree with TRBD2. DNA of the CDR3: TGTGCCAGTAGTATAAGGATAGCGGGGGCCTCCTACAATGAGCAGTTCTTC. Amino acids: CASSIRIAGASYNEQFF.